Following are 12 T cell receptor beta chains from one sample sequenced in a study of identifying expanded T cells in peripheral blood (dated by TCRdb to about 2019). Receptor libraries were prepared by the immunoSEQ multiplex PCR assay. The clones in this table, taken by TCRdb from immuneACCESS, are in-frame only. Not every clone is retained; where verified, under half of the shortfall comes from an unresolved V gene, and the cause of the rest is unknown. This sample comprises around 80,000 clones, roughly nine tenths of them detected only once. The ten largest make up over 2.5% of the sample. The sample taken for sequencing was blood. The receptors shown here come from a person aged 18 to 70 in good health.

J is TRBJ2-7 and V is TRBV11-3; TRBD1 is a possible D gene (5 bases). V was clipped by 3 bases and J by 4 bases, with 10 bases between them. The CDR3 runs 13 residues. Looked up from germline, CDR1 is SGHNT and CDR2 is YENEEA. The CDR3: CASSFPDIYEQYF. The CDR3 coding sequence is TGTGCCAGCAGCTTCCCGGACATATACGAGCAGTACTTC.

The chain joins TRBV4-3 to TRBJ2-7; D is possibly TRBD2 (5 bases). The CDR3 extends over 15 amino acids. Germline V gives CDR1 LGHNA, CDR2 YSLEER. Deletions cut 4 bases from V and 0 bases from J, with 13 bases between. The chain's CDR3 is CASSPHTGSSYEQYF. Written as DNA, the CDR3 is TGCGCCAGCAGCCCCCACACGGGAAGCTCCTACGAGCAGTACTTC.

The chain links TRBV19 to TRBJ1-5, with D perhaps matching TRBD1 (6 bases). CDR3 length: 15 residues. V shed 7 bases and J shed 0 bases, with 13 bases lying between them. CDR1 is LNHDA and CDR2 is SQIVND in the germline V gene (reference sequence). The CDR3 protein is CASTSQGLSNQPQHF. The CDR3 DNA follows: TGTGCCAGTACGAGCCAGGGGCTTAGCAATCAGCCCCAGCATTTT.

V usage is TRBV11-1 and J usage is TRBJ2-1; 8 bases align to TRBD2. V was clipped by 8 bases and J by 9 bases; unmatched bases: 9. CDR1 and CDR2 (germline): SGHAT, FQDESV (reference sequence). CDR3 length: 13 residues. CDR3 nucleotide sequence: TGTGCCAGCGGCCCAGGGACTAGGAGTGAGCAGTTCTTC. Its translation: CASGPGTRSEQFF.

The chain links TRBV9 to TRBJ1-2; a possible D gene is TRBD1 (5 bases). Germline assignment: CDR1 SGDLS and CDR2 YYNGEE. Trimming took off 5 bases at V and 6 bases at J, with 11 bases between the two ends. The CDR3 is 12 amino acids. As DNA, the CDR3 is TGTGCCAGCAGGACTGGGACGGATGGCTACACCTTC. Translated: CASRTGTDGYTF. Full variable domain (rest looked up from reference TRBV9 and TRBJ1-2): DSGVTQTPKHLITATGQRVTLRCSPRSGDLSVYWYQQSLDQGLQFLIQYYNGEERAKGNILERFSAQQFPDLHSELNLSSLELGDSALYFCASRTGTDGYTFGSGTRLTVV.

The chain joins TRBV14 to TRBJ2-3, with D tentatively TRBD2 (6 bases). This CDR3 spans 16 amino acids. Per the germline V gene, CDR1 is SGHDN and CDR2 is FVKESK. Deletions cut 2 bases from V and 1 base from J, with 13 bases between. Written as DNA, the CDR3 is TGTGCCAGCAGCCAATATACGGGGGTTGGCACAGATACGCAGTATTTT. This codes for CASSQYTGVGTDTQYF.

The chain employs TRBV4-2 and TRBJ1-5; 9 nucleotides line up with TRBD1. The V gene's germline CDR1 is LGHNA and CDR2 YNFKEQ. The CDR3 is made up of 14 amino acids. Trimming cost V 1 base and J 5 bases; bases outside gene matches: 0. CDR3 region: CASSQGTGDQPQHF. CDR3 nucleotides: TGTGCCAGCAGCCAAGGGACAGGGGATCAGCCCCAGCATTTT.

The chain is built from TRBV7-9 and TRBJ1-5; D ambiguous. Germline assignment: CDR1 SEHNR and CDR2 FQNEAQ (reference sequence). V was shortened by 2 bases and J by 3 bases, with 11 bases between the two germline ends. The CDR3 spans 15 residues. The CDR3 DNA sequence: TGTGCCAGCAGCTTAAGTCCCAGCTTCAATCAGCCCCAGCATTTT. Its protein is CASSLSPSFNQPQHF.

The chain recombines TRBV18 with TRBJ1-1; the D is unclear. Germline V gives CDR1 KGHSH, CDR2 LQKENI. There are 16 residues in the CDR3. Trimming stripped 2 bases from V and 2 bases from J, with 15 bases between. The CDR3, as DNA: TGTGCCAGCTCACCATTGCGGTTAGAGGTAAACACTGAAGCTTTCTTT. Translated, it gives CASSPLRLEVNTEAFF.

The chain joins TRBV6-5 to TRBJ1-2; no clear D. V was clipped by 7 bases and J by 0 bases, with 12 bases between them. The CDR3 runs 14 residues. CDR1 and CDR2 from the germline V gene are MNHEY and SVGAGI. DNA of the CDR3: TGTGCCAGCAAGTCGTCCCTAGCTAACTATGGCTACACCTTC. This encodes CASKSSLANYGYTF.

The V call is TRBV30, the J call TRBJ2-7; tentative D call: TRBD1 (6 bases). In germline, CDR1 is GTSNPN, CDR2 SVGIG (reference sequence). The V gene lost 4 bases and the J gene lost 5 bases, with 12 bases spanning the gap. The CDR3 is 12 amino acids. This CDR3 reads CAWNREQHEQYF. DNA of the CDR3: TGTGCCTGGAACAGGGAGCAACACGAGCAGTACTTC.

The chain recombines TRBV12-5 with TRBJ1-1; 8 nucleotides agree with TRBD1. The CDR3 covers 13 residues. Germline CDR1 is LGHNT and CDR2 is FRNRAP. V trimming: 2 bases; J trimming: 4 bases; junction bases outside the gene matches: 0. Here the CDR3 DNA reads TGTGCTAGTGGTTTGACAGGGGGCACTGAAGCTTTCTTT. Translated, it gives CASGLTGGTEAFF.